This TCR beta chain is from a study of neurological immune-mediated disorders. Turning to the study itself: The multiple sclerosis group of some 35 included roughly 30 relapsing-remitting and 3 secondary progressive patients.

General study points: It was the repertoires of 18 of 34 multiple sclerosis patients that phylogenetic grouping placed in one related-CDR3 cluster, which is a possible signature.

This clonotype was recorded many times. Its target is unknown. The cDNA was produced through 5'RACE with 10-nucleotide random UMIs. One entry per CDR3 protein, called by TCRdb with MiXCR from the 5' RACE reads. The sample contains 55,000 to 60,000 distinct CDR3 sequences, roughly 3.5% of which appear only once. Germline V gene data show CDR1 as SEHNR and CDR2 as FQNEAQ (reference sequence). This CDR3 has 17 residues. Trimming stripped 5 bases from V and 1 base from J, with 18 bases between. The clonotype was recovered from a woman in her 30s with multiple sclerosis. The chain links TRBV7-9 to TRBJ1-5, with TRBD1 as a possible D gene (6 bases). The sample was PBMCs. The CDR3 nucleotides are TGTGCCAGCAGCCCGGGGGCCATCCTACCCAGCAATCAGCCCCAGCATTTT. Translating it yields CASSPGAILPSNQPQHF.